Below, one T cell receptor beta chain is given with its context. What antigen it recognizes has not been identified. Base qualities are not recorded, but no much larger clone differs from it by a single base. The sample comes from a study of T cell responses to AZD1222 COVID-19 vaccine (dated by TCRdb to the early 2020s). About the study as a whole: A total of 233 trial participants underwent TCR sequencing, of whom 200 to 220 had received two doses of AZD1222 and about 25 had received two doses of the MenACWY control vaccine. Trial participants were enrolled by age into subgroups of 18-55, 56-69 and 70-plus years, and about 150, 27 and 61 TCR-sequenced participants, respectively, were included in these subgroups. Beyond this particular receptor, the publication reports: The whole spike protein was spanned by vaccine-associated CD4 TCRs, and dominant responses were seen in regions 160-218 and 743-854. A significant rise in spike-specific TCR breadth and depth was observed after two AZD1222 doses relative to day 0 and relative to MenACWY recipients. The 56-69-year group was small, and its depth increase did not reach significance, likely because of low power. Most participants were white British and females outnumbered males, and the authors suggested that clonal diversity may have been underestimated. No day 14 peak-response samples were available, so repertoires were characterized only after the peak T cell response. Conclusions about previously exposed vaccinees are limited because only six or seven AZD1222 recipients were SARS-CoV-2 seropositive at baseline. Epitopes outside the regions mutated in the B.1.351 and B.1.1.7 variants were reportedly recognized by nearly half of the unique spike-specific TCRs.

The CDR3 regions of human TCRbeta chains were subjected to immunosequencing. The paper's data handling went like this. Repertoire TCRs were matched against a reference library of SARS-CoV-2-specific TCRs generated with the MIRA antigen-specificity platform. Breadth meant the fraction of unique TCRs that were SARS-CoV-2-associated, whereas depth meant the fraction of total T cells that were SARS-CoV-2-associated. Each spike-specific TCR was assigned to its reactive spike region and to a CD4 or CD8 class using the MIRA data. Log10-transformed breadth and depth values were compared by one-way ANOVA with Sidak's multiple comparisons tests. Drawn from immuneACCESS, this table holds only the in-frame rearrangements with V and J called that TCRdb kept. Clones are partly lost; checked studies trace under half to an unresolved V gene and leave the rest unexplained. Clone size and V and J calls were adopted from that table, with D and trimming inferred from the DNA. Here the sample has under 90,000 clones; about 83% occur a single time. The ten most abundant clones make up approximately 1.3% of the sample.

The time point label, read with the paper, signifies: about 28 days (+/-7) after the second vaccine dose. Because spike-specific TCR depth and breadth did not differ between the two schedules, AZD1222 recipients who got a second dose at roughly 4 weeks were pooled with those who got a second dose at roughly 12 weeks. Samples from vaccinated people were obtained from the UK trials COV001 and COV002, which included a single-blind randomized controlled phase 2/3 trial of AZD1222 (ChAdOx1 nCoV-19) in healthy adults. Trial participant PBMC samples were collected at day 0 and day 28 after the second dose for TCRbeta chain sequencing. From its cysteine to its phenylalanine, the CDR3 spans 16 amino acids. The retained sequence is limited to the CDR3, 48 bases, with the frame set at the first base. For CDR1 and CDR2, the germline V gene (reference sequence) lists SEHNR and FQNEAQ. Trimming leaves V shorter by 5 bases and J shorter by 0 bases, with the junction holding 9 bases beyond the gene matches.

The source is an adult who received the AZD1222 COVID-19 vaccine. The sequences come from peripheral blood, collected 28 days after the second AZD1222 dose. The chain couples TRBV7-9 to TRBJ1-1, and 7 junctional nucleotides match TRBD1. The CDR3 reads CASSARRDSMNTEAFF. The bases are TGTGCCAGCAGCGCCCGAAGGGACAGTATGAACACTGAAGCTTTCTTT.